Listed below are T cell receptor beta chains from one sample, sequenced in a study of blood T cell repertoires in COVID-19. Produced via immunoSEQ multiplex PCR; TCRdb's table is partial and in-frame only. This table has around 92,000 clones, roughly 83% appearing once. The sequenced material came from peripheral blood. Receptors originate from a human donor in a cohort sampled during active COVID-19. Both conserved end residues are part of each CDR3.

J,V,CDR3
TRBJ1-2,TRBV7-2,CASSFGEGANYGYTF
TRBJ2-3,TRBV10-3,CAIRRTSGSTDTQYF
TRBJ1-2,TRBV5-8,CASSFGQGPYGYTF
TRBJ2-7,TRBV20-1,CSARIREGQYF
TRBJ2-3,TRBV7-2,CASSFQKRGQDTQYF
TRBJ2-1,TRBV29-1,CSALGLYNEQFF
TRBJ1-2,TRBV27,CASSASPRTYYGYTF
TRBJ1-1,TRBV6-5,CASRLQGPATEAFF
TRBJ2-7,TRBV28,CASSRLTPYEQYF
TRBJ2-7,TRBV6-5,CASSKGGGSYEQYF
TRBJ2-7,TRBV7-8,CASSLGSRLAVTYEQYF
TRBJ2-1,TRBV4-3,CASSQSHGGYNEQFF
TRBJ1-4,TRBV19,CASSINRNEKLFF
TRBJ1-1,TRBV7-6,CASSLSSTGSTEAFF
TRBJ2-3,TRBV28,CASSGTSGRSLSADTQYF
TRBJ2-7,TRBV2,CASKLSSYEQYF
TRBJ2-1,TRBV24-1,CATSDEQGYEQFF
TRBJ1-2,TRBV29-1,CSVGSEGGYTF
TRBJ1-5,TRBV4-1,CASSQDSATNQPQHF
TRBJ2-2,TRBV6-4,CASSDVLNTGELFF
TRBJ2-7,TRBV6-1,CASSEAGTSYEQYF
TRBJ2-2,TRBV7-9,CASSPTGFGELFF
TRBJ2-7,TRBV7-2,CASSFSGGIYEQYF
TRBJ1-6,TRBV3-1/TRBV3-2,CASSLLRGQLSPLHF
TRBJ2-7,TRBV6-5,CASSYPRGEQYF
TRBJ2-3,TRBV7-9,CASSLVGGGTDTQYF
TRBJ2-7,TRBV28,CASINGYEQYF
TRBJ2-2,TRBV6-5,CASRARGPNTGELFF
TRBJ2-7,TRBV7-2,CASSPSTLLGQYF
TRBJ1-4,TRBV25-1,CASSIHRGRSEKLFF
TRBJ1-2,TRBV29-1,CSVYTGTDYGYTF
TRBJ2-1,TRBV7-3,CASSYRQTPGDNEQFF
TRBJ2-7,TRBV6-6,CASNTDRNLLEQYF
TRBJ2-1,TRBV5-4,CASSPGTVNEQFF
TRBJ1-2,TRBV4-1,CASSQETGSYGYTF
TRBJ2-5,TRBV5-6,CASSHLAAGAQETQYF
TRBJ1-1,TRBV19,CASSLTGGGTEAFF
TRBJ2-7,TRBV5-4,CASSLVSEDYEQYF
TRBJ2-1,TRBV19,CASSIGNPGLAFYNEQFF
TRBJ2-5,TRBV18,CASSPGPDLQETQYF
TRBJ2-3,TRBV6-4,CASSDSSTGSDTQYF
TRBJ2-3,TRBV24-1,CATSGPEGTDTQYF
TRBJ2-3,TRBV9,CASSAPRDSSTDTQYF
TRBJ2-3,TRBV27,CASSFLRRDTQYF